This TCR beta chain was sequenced for a study of blood T cell repertoires in COVID-19. In the study's own analysis: Scientists estimated how many nucleated cells there were by amplifying reference gene primers. Assay used: immunoSEQ multiplex PCR; TCRdb lists only in-frame clones, some missing. That table furnishes V, J and clone size, whereas the DNA furnished D and trimming. The table lists 160,000 or so clones, around 80% of them singletons, with about 19% in the top ten. The sequence derives from a woman of 80 years or more with acute or convalescent COVID-19. The specimen sequenced was peripheral blood.

In DNA, the CDR3 is TGCGCCAGCAGCCAAGATAGGCAGGGCTCAGATACGCAGTATTTT. Its translation: CASSQDRQGSDTQYF. The chain recombines TRBV4-3 with TRBJ2-3; possible D gene TRBD1, 5 bases. Per germline, CDR1 LGHNA and CDR2 YSLEER. The germline V and J ends were trimmed by 0 bases and 4 bases, with 11 bases remaining between them. The CDR3 sequence is 15 residues long.